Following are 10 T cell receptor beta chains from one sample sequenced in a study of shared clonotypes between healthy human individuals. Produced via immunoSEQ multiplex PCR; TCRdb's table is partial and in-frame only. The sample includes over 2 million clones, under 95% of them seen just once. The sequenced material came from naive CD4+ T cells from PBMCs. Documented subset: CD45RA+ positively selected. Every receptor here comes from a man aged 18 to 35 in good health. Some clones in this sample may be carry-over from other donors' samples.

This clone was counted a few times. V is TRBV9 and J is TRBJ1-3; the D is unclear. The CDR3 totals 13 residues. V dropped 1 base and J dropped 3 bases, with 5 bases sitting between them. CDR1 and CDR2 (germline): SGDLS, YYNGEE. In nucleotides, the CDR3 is TGTGCCAGCAGCGTACAGGTTGGAAACACCATATATTTT. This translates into CASSVQVGNTIYF.

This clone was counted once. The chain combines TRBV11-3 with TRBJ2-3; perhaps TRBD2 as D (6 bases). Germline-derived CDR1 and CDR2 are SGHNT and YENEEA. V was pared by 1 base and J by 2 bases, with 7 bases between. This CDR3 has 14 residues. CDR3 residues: CASSLGGITDTQYF. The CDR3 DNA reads TGTGCCAGCAGCTTAGGCGGGATCACAGATACGCAGTATTTT. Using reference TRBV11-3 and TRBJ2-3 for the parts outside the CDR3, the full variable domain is EAGVVQSPRYKIIEKKQPVAFWCNPISGHNTLYWYLQNLGQGPELLIRYENEEAVDDSQLPKDRFSAERLKGVDSTLKIQPAELGDSAVYLCASSLGGITDTQYFGPGTRLTVL.

CDR3 residues: CASSPAGRLDTQYF. CDR3 DNA: TGTGCCAGCAGCCCAGCGGGGCGGTTAGATACGCAGTATTTT. The rearrangement joins TRBV7-9 to TRBJ2-3; 7 nucleotides match TRBD2. The germline V gene has CDR1 SEHNR and CDR2 FQNEAQ (reference sequence). The length of the CDR3 is 14 residues. V was clipped by 5 bases and J by 5 bases; unmatched bases: 7.

Written as DNA, the CDR3 is TGTGCCAGCAGCTTGGGACTAGCGGGAGGAAGCTCCTACGAGCAGTACTTC. Translated: CASSLGLAGGSSYEQYF. The chain is built from TRBV11-2 and TRBJ2-7, with 15 bases aligning to TRBD2. After removal of 3 bases from V and 0 bases from J, the junction contained 3 bases not matched to a gene. The CDR3 loop spans 17 amino acids. The V gene's germline CDR1 is SGHAT and CDR2 FQNNGV.

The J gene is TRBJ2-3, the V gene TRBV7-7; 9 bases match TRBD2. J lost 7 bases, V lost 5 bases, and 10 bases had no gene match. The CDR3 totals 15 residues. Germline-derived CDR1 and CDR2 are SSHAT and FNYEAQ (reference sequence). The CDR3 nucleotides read TGTGCCAGCAGCCAGACTAGCGGTTCAGGGAATACGCAGTATTTT. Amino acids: CASSQTSGSGNTQYF.

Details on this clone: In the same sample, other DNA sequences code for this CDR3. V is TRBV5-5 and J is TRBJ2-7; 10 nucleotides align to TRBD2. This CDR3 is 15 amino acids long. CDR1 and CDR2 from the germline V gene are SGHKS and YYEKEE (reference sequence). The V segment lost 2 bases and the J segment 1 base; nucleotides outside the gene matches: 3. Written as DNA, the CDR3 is TGTGCCAGCAGCTTTGCTAGCGGGAGTTCCTACGAGCAGTACTTC. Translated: CASSFASGSSYEQYF.

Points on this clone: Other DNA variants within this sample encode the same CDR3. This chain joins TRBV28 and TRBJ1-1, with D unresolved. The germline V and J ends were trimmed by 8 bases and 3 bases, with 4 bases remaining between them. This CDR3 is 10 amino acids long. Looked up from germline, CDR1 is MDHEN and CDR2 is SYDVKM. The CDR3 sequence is CASRDTEAFF. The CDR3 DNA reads TGTGCCAGCCGCGACACTGAAGCTTTCTTT.

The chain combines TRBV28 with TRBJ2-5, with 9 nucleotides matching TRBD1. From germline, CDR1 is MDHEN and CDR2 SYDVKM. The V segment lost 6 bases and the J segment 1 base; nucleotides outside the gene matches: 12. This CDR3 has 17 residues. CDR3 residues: CASSWGPGQGFQETQYF. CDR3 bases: TGTGCCAGCAGCTGGGGACCGGGACAGGGATTCCAAGAGACCCAGTACTTC.

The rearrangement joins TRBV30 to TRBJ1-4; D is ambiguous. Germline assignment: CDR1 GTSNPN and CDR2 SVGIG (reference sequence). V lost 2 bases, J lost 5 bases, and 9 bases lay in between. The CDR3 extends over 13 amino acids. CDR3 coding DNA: TGTGCCTGGAGTCCGAGTCCCAATGAAAAACTGTTTTTT. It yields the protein CAWSPSPNEKLFF.

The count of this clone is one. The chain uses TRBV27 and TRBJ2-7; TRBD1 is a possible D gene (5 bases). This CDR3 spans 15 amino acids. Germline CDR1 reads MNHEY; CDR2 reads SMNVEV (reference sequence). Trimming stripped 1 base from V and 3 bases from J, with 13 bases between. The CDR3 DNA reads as TGTGCCAGCAGTTTATTTCTCAGGGTGGGCTACGAGCAGTACTTC. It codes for CASSLFLRVGYEQYF.